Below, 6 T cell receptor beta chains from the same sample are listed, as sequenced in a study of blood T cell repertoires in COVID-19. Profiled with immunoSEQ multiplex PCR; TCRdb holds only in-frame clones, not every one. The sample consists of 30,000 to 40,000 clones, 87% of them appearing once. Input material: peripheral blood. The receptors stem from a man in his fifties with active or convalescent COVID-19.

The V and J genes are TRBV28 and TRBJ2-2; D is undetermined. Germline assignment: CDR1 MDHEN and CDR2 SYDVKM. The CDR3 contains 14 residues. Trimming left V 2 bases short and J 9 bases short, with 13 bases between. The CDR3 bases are TGTGCCAGCAGTTTAAGTCTAGGCCGCTGGGAGCTGTTTTTT. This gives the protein CASSLSLGRWELFF.

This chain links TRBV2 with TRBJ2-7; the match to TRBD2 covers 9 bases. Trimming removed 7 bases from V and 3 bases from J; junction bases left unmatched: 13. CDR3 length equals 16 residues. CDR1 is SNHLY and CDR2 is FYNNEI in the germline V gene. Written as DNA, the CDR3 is TGTGCCAGCACGCGGACTAGCGCCTCAGTCGACTACGAGCAGTACTTC. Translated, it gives CASTRTSASVDYEQYF.

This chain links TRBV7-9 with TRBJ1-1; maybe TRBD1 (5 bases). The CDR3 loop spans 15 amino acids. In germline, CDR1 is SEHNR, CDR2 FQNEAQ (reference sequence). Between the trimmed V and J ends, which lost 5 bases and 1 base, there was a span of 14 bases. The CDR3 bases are TGTGCCAGCAGCCTATTTTTGGGGCCGAACACTGAAGCTTTCTTT. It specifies CASSLFLGPNTEAFF. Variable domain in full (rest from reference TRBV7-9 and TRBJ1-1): DTGVSQNPRHKITKRGQNVTFRCDPISEHNRLYWYRQTLGQGPEFLTYFQNEAQLEKSRLLSDRFSAERPKGSFSTLEIQRTEQGDSAMYLCASSLFLGPNTEAFFGQGTRLTVV.

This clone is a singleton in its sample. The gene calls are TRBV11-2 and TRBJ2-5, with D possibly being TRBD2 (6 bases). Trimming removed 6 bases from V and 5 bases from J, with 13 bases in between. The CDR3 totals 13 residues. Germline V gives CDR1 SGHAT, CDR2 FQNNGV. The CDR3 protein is CASRKVGGETQYF. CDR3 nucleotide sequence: TGTGCCAGCAGGAAGGTCGGAGGGGAGACCCAGTACTTC.

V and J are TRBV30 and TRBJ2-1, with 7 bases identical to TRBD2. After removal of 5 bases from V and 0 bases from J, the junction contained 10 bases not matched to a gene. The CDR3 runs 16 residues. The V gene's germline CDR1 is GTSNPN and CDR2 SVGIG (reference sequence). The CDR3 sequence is CAWGGSALGSYNEQFF. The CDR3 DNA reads TGTGCCTGGGGCGGGAGCGCTTTGGGCTCCTACAATGAGCAGTTCTTC.

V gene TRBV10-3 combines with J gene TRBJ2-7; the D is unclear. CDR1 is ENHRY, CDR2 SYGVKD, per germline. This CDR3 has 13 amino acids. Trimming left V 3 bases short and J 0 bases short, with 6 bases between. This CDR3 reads CAISEDNSYEQYF. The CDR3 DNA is TGTGCCATCAGTGAAGACAACTCCTACGAGCAGTACTTC.